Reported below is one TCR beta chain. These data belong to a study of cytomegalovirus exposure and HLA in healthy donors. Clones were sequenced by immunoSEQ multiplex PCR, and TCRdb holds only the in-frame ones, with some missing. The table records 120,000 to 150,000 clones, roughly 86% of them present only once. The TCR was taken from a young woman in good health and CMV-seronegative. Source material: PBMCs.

In DNA form, the CDR3 reads TGTGCCAGCAGTGGCTCGCAGGTTAATGAAAAACTGTTTTTT. Encoded protein: CASSGSQVNEKLFF. The V gene is TRBV2, the J gene TRBJ1-4, with no clear D. Germline assignment: CDR1 SNHLY and CDR2 FYNNEI. This CDR3 has 14 amino acids. V was shortened by 4 bases and J by 4 bases, with 10 bases between the two germline ends.